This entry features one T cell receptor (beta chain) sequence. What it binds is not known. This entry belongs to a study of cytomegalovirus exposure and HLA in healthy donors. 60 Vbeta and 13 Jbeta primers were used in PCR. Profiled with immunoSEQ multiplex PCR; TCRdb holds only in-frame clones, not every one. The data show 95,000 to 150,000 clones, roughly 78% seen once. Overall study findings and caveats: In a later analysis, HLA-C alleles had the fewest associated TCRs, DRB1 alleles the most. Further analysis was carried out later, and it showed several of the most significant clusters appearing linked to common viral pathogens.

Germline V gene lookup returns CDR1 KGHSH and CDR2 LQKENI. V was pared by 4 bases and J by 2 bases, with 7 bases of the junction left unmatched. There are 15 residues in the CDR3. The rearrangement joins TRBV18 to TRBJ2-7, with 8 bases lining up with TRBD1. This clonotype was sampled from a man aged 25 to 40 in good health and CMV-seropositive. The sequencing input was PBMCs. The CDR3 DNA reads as TGTGCCAGCTCACGACCGGGACAGGAAACCTACGAGCAGTACTTC. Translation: CASSRPGQETYEQYF.